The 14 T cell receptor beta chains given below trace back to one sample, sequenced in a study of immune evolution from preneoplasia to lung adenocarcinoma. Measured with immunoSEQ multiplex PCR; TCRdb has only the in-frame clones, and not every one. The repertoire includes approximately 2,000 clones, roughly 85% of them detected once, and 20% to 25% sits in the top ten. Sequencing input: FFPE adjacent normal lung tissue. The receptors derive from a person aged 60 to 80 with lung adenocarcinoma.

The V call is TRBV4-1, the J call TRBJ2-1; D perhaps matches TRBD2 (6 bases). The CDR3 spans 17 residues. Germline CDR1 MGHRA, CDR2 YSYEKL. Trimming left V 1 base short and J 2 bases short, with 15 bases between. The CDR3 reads CASSQVPRGSAYNEQFF. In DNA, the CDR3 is TGCGCCAGCAGCCAAGTACCCCGGGGGTCAGCCTACAATGAGCAGTTCTTC.

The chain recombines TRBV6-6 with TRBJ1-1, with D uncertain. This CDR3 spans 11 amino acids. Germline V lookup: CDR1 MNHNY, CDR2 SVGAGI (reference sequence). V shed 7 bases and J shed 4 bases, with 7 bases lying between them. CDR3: CASTLATEAFF. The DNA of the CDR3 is TGTGCCAGCACCTTAGCCACTGAAGCTTTCTTT.

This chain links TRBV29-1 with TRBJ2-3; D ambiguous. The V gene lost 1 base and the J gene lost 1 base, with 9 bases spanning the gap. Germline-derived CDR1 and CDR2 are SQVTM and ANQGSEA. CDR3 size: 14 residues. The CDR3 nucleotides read TGCAGCGTTGAAGGGTACAGAGGCACAGATACGCAGTATTTT. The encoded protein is CSVEGYRGTDTQYF.

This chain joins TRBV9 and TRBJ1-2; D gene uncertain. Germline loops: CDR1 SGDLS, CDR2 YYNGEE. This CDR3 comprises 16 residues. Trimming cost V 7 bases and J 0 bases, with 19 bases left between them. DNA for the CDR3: TGTGCCAGCGGGTCAGGTATAGATATTTCTAACTATGGCTACACCTTC. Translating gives CASGSGIDISNYGYTF. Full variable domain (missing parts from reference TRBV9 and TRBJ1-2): DSGVTQTPKHLITATGQRVTLRCSPRSGDLSVYWYQQSLDQGLQFLIQYYNGEERAKGNILERFSAQQFPDLHSELNLSSLELGDSALYFCASGSGIDISNYGYTFGSGTRLTVV.

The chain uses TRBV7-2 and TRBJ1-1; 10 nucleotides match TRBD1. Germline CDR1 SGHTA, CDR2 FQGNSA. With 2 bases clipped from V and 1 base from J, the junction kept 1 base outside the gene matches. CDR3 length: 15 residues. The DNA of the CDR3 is TGTGCCAGCAGCTTAAGGGACAGGGGGAACACTGAAGCTTTCTTT. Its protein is CASSLRDRGNTEAFF.

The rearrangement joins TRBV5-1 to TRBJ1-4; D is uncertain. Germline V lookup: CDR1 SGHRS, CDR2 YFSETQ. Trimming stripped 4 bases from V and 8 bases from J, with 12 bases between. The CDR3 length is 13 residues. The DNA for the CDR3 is TGCGCCAGCAGCGTCGGTCCTGAGGAAAAACTGTTTTTT. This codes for CASSVGPEEKLFF.

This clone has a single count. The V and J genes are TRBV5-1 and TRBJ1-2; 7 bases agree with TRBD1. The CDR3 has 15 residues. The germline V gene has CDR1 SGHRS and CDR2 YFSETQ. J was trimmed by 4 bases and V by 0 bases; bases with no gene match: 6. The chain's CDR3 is CASSLVGGDAYGYTF. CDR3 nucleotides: TGCGCCAGCAGCTTGGTAGGGGGCGACGCCTATGGCTACACCTTC.

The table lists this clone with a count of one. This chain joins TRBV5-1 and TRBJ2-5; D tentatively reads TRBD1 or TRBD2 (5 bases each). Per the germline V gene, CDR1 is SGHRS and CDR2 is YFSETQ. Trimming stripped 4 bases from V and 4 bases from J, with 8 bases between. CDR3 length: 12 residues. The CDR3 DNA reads TGCGCCAGCAGCCGGGGCGGAGAGACCCAGTACTTC. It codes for CASSRGGETQYF. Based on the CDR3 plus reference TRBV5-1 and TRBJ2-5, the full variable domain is KAGVTQTPRYLIKTRGQQVTLSCSPISGHRSVSWYQQTPGQGLQFLFEYFSETQRNKGNFPGRFSGRQFSNSRSEMNVSTLELGDSALYLCASSRGGETQYFGPGTRLLVL.

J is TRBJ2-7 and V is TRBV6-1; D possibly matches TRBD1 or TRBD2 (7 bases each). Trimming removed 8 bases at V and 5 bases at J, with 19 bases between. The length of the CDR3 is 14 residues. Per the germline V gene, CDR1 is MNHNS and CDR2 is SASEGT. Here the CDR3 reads CASETGRATDEQYF. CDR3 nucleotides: TGTGCCAGCGAGACAGGGAGGGCTACGGACGAGCAGTACTTC.

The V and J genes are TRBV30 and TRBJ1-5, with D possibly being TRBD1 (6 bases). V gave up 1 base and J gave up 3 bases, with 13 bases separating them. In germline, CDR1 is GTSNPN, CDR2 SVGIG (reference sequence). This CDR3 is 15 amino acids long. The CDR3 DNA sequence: TGTGCCTGGAGTGGCCCGGACAGTAACAATCAGCCCCAGCATTTT. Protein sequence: CAWSGPDSNNQPQHF.

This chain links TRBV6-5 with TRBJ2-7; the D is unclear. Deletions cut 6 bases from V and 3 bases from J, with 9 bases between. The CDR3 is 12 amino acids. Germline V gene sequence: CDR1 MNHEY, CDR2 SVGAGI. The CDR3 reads CASSRTNYEQYF. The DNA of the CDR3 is TGTGCCAGCAGCCGTACCAACTACGAGCAGTACTTC.

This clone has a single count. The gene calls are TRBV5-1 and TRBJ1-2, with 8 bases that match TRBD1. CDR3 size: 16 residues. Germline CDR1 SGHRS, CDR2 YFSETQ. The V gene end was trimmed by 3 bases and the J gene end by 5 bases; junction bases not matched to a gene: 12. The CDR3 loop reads CASSSNQGAAGYGYTF. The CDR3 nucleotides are TGCGCCAGCAGCTCCAATCAGGGGGCGGCGGGGTATGGCTACACCTTC.

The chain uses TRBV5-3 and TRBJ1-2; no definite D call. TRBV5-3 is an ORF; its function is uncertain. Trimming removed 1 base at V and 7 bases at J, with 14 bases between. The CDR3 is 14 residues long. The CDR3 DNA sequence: TGTGCCAGAAGCTTGTTCGCGTTCGCGGGTGGCTACACCTTC. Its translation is CARSLFAFAGGYTF.

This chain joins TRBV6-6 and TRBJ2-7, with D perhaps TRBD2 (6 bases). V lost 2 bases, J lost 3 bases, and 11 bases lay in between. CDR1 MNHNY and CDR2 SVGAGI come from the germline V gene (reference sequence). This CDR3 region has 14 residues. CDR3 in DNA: TGTGCCAGCAGTTACAGCGCGGGGATCTACGAGCAGTACTTC. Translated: CASSYSAGIYEQYF.